Below are 27 T cell receptor beta chains sequenced from a single sample in a study of chemoradiotherapy in HPV16-positive cancers. Repertoires were generated with immunoSEQ multiplex PCR, while TCRdb's copy carries only in-frame clones and drops some. The sample contains about 7,900 clones, roughly nine tenths of which appear only once. The specimen was blood, collected from a patient who underwent chemoradiotherapy. These receptors were obtained from a human donor with HPV-associated anogenital cancer.

The V gene is TRBV10-3, the J gene TRBJ1-6; tentatively, D is TRBD1 (5 bases). Germline CDR1 is ENHRY and CDR2 is SYGVKD. Between the trimmed V and J ends, which lost 7 bases and 6 bases, there was a span of 10 bases. CDR3 length: 13 residues. For the CDR3, the DNA is TGTGCCATCACCAGGGCCCTTAATTCACCCCTCCACTTT. Protein sequence: CAITRALNSPLHF.

V usage is TRBV19 and J usage is TRBJ1-1; a weak D match, TRBD1 (5 bases). Deletions cut 6 bases from V and 2 bases from J, with 13 bases between. The V gene's germline CDR1 is LNHDA and CDR2 SQIVND (reference sequence). The CDR3 sequence is 14 residues long. The CDR3 region is CASSGHPLNTEAFF. For the CDR3, the DNA is TGTGCCAGTAGCGGACACCCGCTTAACACTGAAGCTTTCTTT.

This sequence joins TRBV5-1 and TRBJ2-5; 8 bases map to TRBD2. V lost 1 base, J lost 1 base, and 0 bases stayed unmatched. CDR1 is SGHRS and CDR2 is YFSETQ in the germline V gene. The CDR3 sequence is 14 residues long. CDR3 amino acids: CASSLRGGQETQYF. Here the CDR3 DNA reads TGCGCCAGCAGCTTGCGGGGGGGCCAAGAGACCCAGTACTTC.

V gene TRBV15 combines with J gene TRBJ2-7, with 10 bases identical to TRBD2. Germline CDR1 reads LNHNV; CDR2 reads YYDKDF (reference sequence). This CDR3 region has 20 residues. The CDR3 spells CVLNLPPGLAPYLSSYEQYF. DNA for the CDR3: TGTGTCCTTAACTTACCGCCGGGACTAGCGCCGTACTTAAGCTCCTACGAGCAGTACTTC.

The chain recombines TRBV6-5 with TRBJ1-1; 9 bases map to TRBD1. Germline trimming cut 2 bases from V and 4 bases from J; bases unmatched to any gene: 2. The CDR3 has 14 residues. Germline CDR1 is MNHEY and CDR2 is SVGAGI. CDR3 amino acids: CASSYLTGGTEAFF. In DNA, the CDR3 is TGTGCCAGCAGTTACCTGACAGGGGGCACTGAAGCTTTCTTT.

The gene calls are TRBV11-2 and TRBJ1-1; 7 positions agree with TRBD1. Per germline, CDR1 SGHAT and CDR2 FQNNGV. This CDR3 is built from 12 residues. The junction had 2 bases not matched to a gene; V was cut back by 3 bases and J by 7 bases. As DNA, the CDR3 is TGTGCCAGCAGCTTCGGGGACAGTGAAGCTTTCTTT. It yields the protein CASSFGDSEAFF.

V and J are TRBV19 and TRBJ2-2; D gene ambiguous. Germline assignment: CDR1 LNHDA and CDR2 SQIVND (reference sequence). This CDR3 is 13 amino acids long. The V end was cut by 7 bases, the J end by 7 bases, with 13 bases between. The chain's CDR3 is CASTRRLGGELFF. The CDR3 DNA reads TGTGCCAGTACTAGGCGGTTGGGCGGGGAGCTGTTTTTT.

The V gene is TRBV11-2, the J gene TRBJ2-3; D possibly corresponds to TRBD1 (5 bases). Germline V gives CDR1 SGHAT, CDR2 FQNNGV. V lost 3 bases to trimming and J lost 1 base, with 8 bases between them. The length of the CDR3 is 14 residues. The CDR3 bases are TGTGCCAGCAGCTTCCAGGGCGGCACAGATACGCAGTATTTT. This gives the protein CASSFQGGTDTQYF.

The gene calls are TRBV5-1 and TRBJ2-5; D possibly corresponds to TRBD2 (6 bases). The CDR3 consists of 14 residues. Germline lookup yields CDR1 SGHRS and CDR2 YFSETQ. Deletions cut 0 bases from V and 1 base from J, with 7 bases between. The CDR3 loop reads CASSLGGAQETQYF. As DNA, the CDR3 is TGCGCCAGCAGCTTGGGCGGGGCCCAAGAGACCCAGTACTTC.

The count of this clone is one. The V gene is TRBV10-3, the J gene TRBJ2-2; 8 bases are a match to TRBD1. The V and J ends lost 10 bases and 0 bases, in that order; junction bases with no gene match: 7. The germline V gene encodes CDR1 ENHRY and CDR2 SYGVKD. The CDR3 is 15 residues long. The DNA for the CDR3 is TGTGCCACCTGGCCGGGACAGGCGAACACCGGGGAGCTGTTTTTT. It yields the protein CATWPGQANTGELFF.

The rearrangement links TRBV5-1 to TRBJ2-5; no definite D call. Trimming left V 0 bases short and J 5 bases short, with 14 bases between. The germline CDR1 and CDR2 sequences are SGHRS and YFSETQ. The CDR3 consists of 15 residues. CDR3 coding DNA: TGCGCCAGCAGCTTGGGACGCCTGGGGTGGGAGACCCAGTACTTC. It translates to CASSLGRLGWETQYF.

The chain has TRBV10-3 and TRBJ1-6; TRBD1 agrees at 7 bases. This CDR3 is 14 amino acids long. V shed 4 bases and J 7 bases; nucleotides not matched to a gene: 4. Germline loops: CDR1 ENHRY, CDR2 SYGVKD. The CDR3 reads CAISGGQLNSPLHF. The DNA for the CDR3 is TGTGCCATCAGTGGGGGACAGTTAAATTCACCCCTCCACTTT.

V gene TRBV7-6 combines with J gene TRBJ1-4, with D possibly TRBD1 on 5 matching bases. The V and J ends lost 1 base and 14 bases respectively, with 20 bases between them. The CDR3 runs 15 residues. CDR1 and CDR2 from the germline V gene are SGHVS and FNYEAQ. The CDR3 is CASSLGPGSGAGLFF. CDR3 in DNA: TGTGCCAGCAGCTTAGGCCCAGGGTCTGGGGCCGGCCTGTTTTTT.

The genes are TRBV4-2 and TRBJ2-5; D might be TRBD1 or TRBD2, each matching 6 bases. Germline values: CDR1 LGHNA, CDR2 YNFKEQ. V shed 0 bases and J shed 1 base, with 9 bases lying between them. The CDR3 has 15 residues. CDR3 protein: CASSQDSGAQETQYF. The CDR3 nucleotides are TGTGCCAGCAGCCAAGATTCGGGGGCCCAAGAGACCCAGTACTTC.

The chain has TRBV19 and TRBJ1-6; tentative D call: TRBD1 (5 bases). Germline V gene lookup returns CDR1 LNHDA and CDR2 SQIVND (reference sequence). CDR3 length: 15 amino acids. The V end lost 6 bases, the J end lost 6 bases, and 15 bases lay between the germline ends. CDR3 sequence: CASSPLDKINSPLHF. The CDR3 DNA reads TGTGCCAGTAGCCCCCTGGACAAAATTAATTCACCCCTCCACTTT. Filled out from reference TRBV19 and TRBJ1-6, the complete variable domain reads DGGITQSPKYLFRKEGQNVTLSCEQNLNHDAMYWYRQDPGQGLRLIYYSQIVNDFQKGDIAEGYSVSREKKESFPLTVTSAQKNPTAFYLCASSPLDKINSPLHFGNGTRLTVT.

The CDR3 DNA reads as TGTGCCACCCCACGGACAGGGATTATCGAGCAGTACTTC. Amino acids: CATPRTGIIEQYF. V and J are TRBV25-1 and TRBJ2-7; 8 bases are shared with TRBD1. CDR1 MGHDK and CDR2 SYGVNS come from the germline V gene. V trimming: 10 bases; J trimming: 6 bases; junction bases outside the gene matches: 11. This CDR3 region has 13 residues.

The chain recombines TRBV6-1 with TRBJ1-5; TRBD1 matches 7 bases. V was pared by 7 bases and J by 2 bases, with 5 bases of the junction left unmatched. The length of the CDR3 is 14 residues. Germline V gives CDR1 MNHNS, CDR2 SASEGT. The CDR3 sequence is CASTRDRRNQPQHF. The CDR3 DNA follows: TGTGCCAGCACCCGGGACAGACGCAATCAGCCCCAGCATTTT.

The chain is built from TRBV6-1 and TRBJ1-1; D gene unclear. This CDR3 is 13 amino acids long. V shed 7 bases and J shed 8 bases, with 17 bases lying between them. From germline, CDR1 is MNHNS and CDR2 SASEGT. CDR3: CASTNPDLAEAFF. CDR3 DNA: TGTGCCAGCACGAACCCCGACCTGGCCGAAGCTTTCTTT.

V is TRBV5-4 and J is TRBJ2-5, with D uncertain. Deletions cut 5 bases from V and 1 base from J, with 6 bases between. CDR3 length: 12 amino acids. Germline assignment: CDR1 SGHNT and CDR2 YYREEE (reference sequence). Here the CDR3 reads CASSSVQETQYF. The CDR3 coding sequence is TGTGCCAGCAGTTCGGTCCAAGAGACCCAGTACTTC.

V and J are TRBV16 and TRBJ1-1; weak D call: TRBD1 (5 bases). The CDR3 spans 14 residues. Germline V gene sequence: CDR1 KGHSY, CDR2 FQNENV. The germline V and J ends were trimmed by 1 base and 5 bases, with 11 bases remaining between them. CDR3: CASSQLGGVTEAFF. CDR3 sequence (DNA): TGTGCCAGCAGCCAATTAGGAGGGGTTACTGAAGCTTTCTTT. The variable domain in full, completed from reference TRBV16 and TRBJ1-1, reads GEEVAQTPKHLVRGEGQKAKLYCAPIKGHSYVFWYQQVLKNEFKFLISFQNENVFDETGMPKERFSAKCLPNSPCSLEIQATKLEDSAVYFCASSQLGGVTEAFFGQGTRLTVV.

This chain connects TRBV6-5 to TRBJ1-4; no reliable D call. Germline loops: CDR1 MNHEY, CDR2 SVGAGI. Trimming took off 6 bases at V and 4 bases at J, with 15 bases between the two ends. This CDR3 comprises 15 residues. This CDR3 reads CASRTAGGFNEKLFF. CDR3 nucleotides: TGTGCCAGCAGGACCGCAGGAGGCTTTAATGAAAAACTGTTTTTT.

The chain is built from TRBV5-5 and TRBJ2-1, with a possible D match to TRBD2 (6 bases). The V end lost 0 bases, the J end lost 1 base, and 8 bases lay between the germline ends. The CDR3 is made up of 15 amino acids. From germline, CDR1 is SGHKS and CDR2 YYEKEE (reference sequence). The CDR3 DNA reads as TGTGCCAGCAGCTTGGAGGAGGGGTCCTACAATGAGCAGTTCTTC. As protein: CASSLEEGSYNEQFF.

The V and J genes are TRBV6-1 and TRBJ2-1; D perhaps matches TRBD1 (6 bases). The ends were cut back, 1 base at V and 6 bases at J, with 16 bases in the middle. Germline V CDR1 and CDR2: MNHNS, SASEGT. The CDR3 consists of 16 residues. Written as DNA, the CDR3 is TGTGCCAGCAGTGAAGAGGGTGGGGGCCGTGTCAATGAGCAGTTCTTC. Its translation: CASSEEGGGRVNEQFF.

The rearrangement links TRBV4-2 to TRBJ2-1; D assignment may be TRBD1 or TRBD2 (5 bases each). CDR1 and CDR2 (germline): LGHNA, YNFKEQ. CDR3 length: 17 amino acids. V lost 0 bases, J lost 5 bases, and 17 bases lay in between. CDR3 DNA: TGTGCCAGCAGCCAAGAAGGGGCGGGTTTCAACCACAATGAGCAGTTCTTC. Translated, it gives CASSQEGAGFNHNEQFF.

The rearrangement links TRBV6-1 to TRBJ1-1; the match to TRBD1 covers 7 bases. V lost 4 bases, J lost 4 bases, and 15 bases stayed unmatched. Germline CDR1 is MNHNS and CDR2 is SASEGT. CDR3 length: 17 amino acids. The CDR3 is CASSAQKLTGLATEAFF. The CDR3 DNA follows: TGTGCCAGCAGTGCCCAAAAACTGACAGGGTTGGCCACTGAAGCTTTCTTT.

The V gene is TRBV4-1, the J gene TRBJ1-5, with D hard to call. Deletions cut 0 bases from V and 7 bases from J, with 13 bases between. CDR1 and CDR2 (germline): MGHRA, YSYEKL. The CDR3 length is 15 residues. The CDR3 nucleotides read TGCGCCAGCAGCCAAGATCCCGGGATGGGACAGCCCCAGCATTTT. This gives the protein CASSQDPGMGQPQHF.

The table lists this clone with a count of one. The gene calls are TRBV12-2 and TRBJ2-4. TRBV12-2 is deemed a pseudogene. This CDR3 spans 12 amino acids. CDR3 sequence: CASPPWGNIQYF. The CDR3 coding sequence is TGTGCAAGTCCCCCCTGGGGGAACATTCAGTACTTC.